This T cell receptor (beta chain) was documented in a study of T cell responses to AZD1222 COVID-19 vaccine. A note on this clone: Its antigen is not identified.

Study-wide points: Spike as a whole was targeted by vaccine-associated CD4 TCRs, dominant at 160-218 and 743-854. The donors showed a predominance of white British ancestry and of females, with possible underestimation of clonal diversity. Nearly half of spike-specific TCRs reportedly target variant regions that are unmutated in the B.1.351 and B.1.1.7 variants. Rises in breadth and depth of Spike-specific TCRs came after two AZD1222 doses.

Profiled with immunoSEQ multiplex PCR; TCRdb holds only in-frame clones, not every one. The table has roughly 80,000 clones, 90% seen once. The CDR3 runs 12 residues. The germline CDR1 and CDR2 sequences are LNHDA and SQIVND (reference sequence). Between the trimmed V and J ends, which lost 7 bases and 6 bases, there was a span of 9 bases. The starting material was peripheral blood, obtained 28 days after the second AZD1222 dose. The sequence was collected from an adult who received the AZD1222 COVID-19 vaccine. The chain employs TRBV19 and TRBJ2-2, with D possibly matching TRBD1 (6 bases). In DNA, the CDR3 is TGTGCCAGTAATTCAGGGGCCGGGGAGCTGTTTTTT. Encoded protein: CASNSGAGELFF.